The 17 T cell receptor beta chains below all came from one sample that was sequenced in a study of vaccination and CD4 T cells after COVID-19. The antigens of these receptors remain unknown. At the Johns Hopkins FTIC core, DNA taken from cultured CD4+ T cells was sequenced by way of the Oncomine TCR Beta short-read assay. TCRdb used MiXCR to reprocess the PCR reads, holding one entry per CDR3 protein. The repertoire includes 13,000 or so distinct CDR3 sequences, around 60% of them detected once, and about 18% sits in the top ten. Regarding treatment: roughly 11-day PBMC culture with coronavirus spike peptide pools or control peptides (ViraFEST assay). Sample: cultured CD4+ T cells from blood, taken after SARS-CoV-2 vaccination. These receptors originate from a human donor with COVID-19.

This sequence joins TRBV27 and TRBJ1-2, with a weak D call TRBD1 (6 bases). Germline CDR1 reads MNHEY; CDR2 reads SMNVEV (reference sequence). The CDR3 sequence is 14 residues long. Trimming left V 3 bases short and J 8 bases short, with 16 bases between. CDR3 sequence (DNA): TGTGCCAGCAGTTTTCGGGGGGGCGGAGGAGGCTACACCTTC. It translates to CASSFRGGGGGYTF.

J is TRBJ2-2 and V is TRBV20-1, with a tentative D call TRBD1 (6 bases). The CDR3 is 14 residues long. In germline, CDR1 is DFQATT, CDR2 SNEGSKA (reference sequence). The V end was cut by 4 bases, the J end by 4 bases, with 13 bases between. The CDR3, as DNA: TGCAGTGCTACTCTCAGGGGCCCCACCGGGGAGCTGTTTTTT. Translated, it gives CSATLRGPTGELFF.

The chain links TRBV5-6 to TRBJ2-5; TRBD2 might be the D (6 bases). The germline V and J ends were trimmed by 3 bases and 1 base, with 10 bases remaining between them. The CDR3 covers 14 residues. Germline V gene lookup returns CDR1 SGHDT and CDR2 YYEEEE. In nucleotides, the CDR3 is TGTGCCAGCAGCTCCCTACTAGCCCAAGAGACCCAGTACTTC. Protein product: CASSSLLAQETQYF.

The J gene is TRBJ1-6, the V gene TRBV10-3; D gene ambiguous. Germline V lookup: CDR1 ENHRY, CDR2 SYGVKD. V lost 4 bases and J 7 bases, leaving 14 bases between the germline ends. The CDR3 length is 15 residues. This chain's CDR3 is CAISVGRNENSPLHF. DNA of the CDR3: TGTGCCATCAGTGTTGGACGGAATGAAAATTCACCCCTCCACTTT.

The rearrangement joins TRBV2 to TRBJ1-1; D gene unclear. The CDR3 loop spans 12 amino acids. V lost 7 bases, J lost 5 bases, and 11 bases lay in between. Germline V lookup: CDR1 SNHLY, CDR2 FYNNEI. This CDR3 is CASNARGTEAFF. CDR3 DNA sequence: TGTGCCAGCAACGCCAGAGGGACTGAAGCTTTCTTT.

This clonotype was recorded a few times. V usage is TRBV20-1 and J usage is TRBJ2-3, with D perhaps TRBD2 (7 bases). Germline V lookup: CDR1 DFQATT, CDR2 SNEGSKA (reference sequence). Trimming shortened V by 7 bases and J by 2 bases, and 13 bases separated the two germline ends. The length of the CDR3 is 13 residues. As DNA, the CDR3 is TGCAGTGTCACGGGGGGCCTCACAGATACGCAGTATTTT. Translating it yields CSVTGGLTDTQYF.

This clonotype was picked up a small number of times. The chain is built from TRBV6-2 or TRBV6-3 and TRBJ1-2; no definite D call. The germline gives CDR1 MNHEY, CDR2 SVGEGT. V was cut by 2 bases and J by 2 bases, with 12 bases left in between. The CDR3 is 15 amino acids. Here the CDR3 reads CASSYPTTANYGYTF. For the CDR3, the DNA is TGTGCCAGCAGTTACCCAACCACAGCGAACTATGGCTACACCTTC.

This chain's CDR3 is CASSILASRNEQFF. In nucleotides, the CDR3 is TGTGCCAGTAGTATCTTGGCTAGTAGAAATGAGCAGTTCTTC. V and J are TRBV19 and TRBJ2-1; D is unclear. V was cut by 3 bases and J by 7 bases, with 13 bases left in between. The V gene's germline CDR1 is LNHDA and CDR2 SQIVND (reference sequence). This CDR3 is 14 amino acids long.

The chain is built from TRBV28 and TRBJ1-3; weak D call: TRBD1 (5 bases). Germline V gene data show CDR1 as MDHEN and CDR2 as SYDVKM. This CDR3 has 14 amino acids. Trimming stripped 4 bases from V and 3 bases from J, with 10 bases between. The CDR3 here is CASSSGFFGNTIYF. DNA of the CDR3: TGTGCCAGCAGTTCAGGGTTCTTTGGAAACACCATATATTTT. Combining the CDR3 with reference TRBV28 and TRBJ1-3 gives the whole variable domain DVKVTQSSRYLVKRTGEKVFLECVQDMDHENMFWYRQDPGLGLRLIYFSYDVKMKEKGDIPEGYSVSREKKERFSLILESASTNQTSMYLCASSSGFFGNTIYFGEGSWLTVV.

As DNA, the CDR3 is TGTGCCAGCAGTGAATCGCGGGGCTACACCTTC. It is translated as CASSESRGYTF. V gene TRBV6-1 combines with J gene TRBJ1-2; no definite D call. The germline V and J ends were trimmed by 2 bases and 8 bases, with 6 bases remaining between them. Per the germline V gene, CDR1 is MNHNS and CDR2 is SASEGT. This CDR3 region has 11 residues.

This clonotype is categorized as medium-sized. The chain employs TRBV11-3 and TRBJ2-7; D possibly uses TRBD1 or TRBD2 (6 bases each). Trimming took off 6 bases at V and 2 bases at J, with 20 bases between the two ends. Per germline, CDR1 SGHNT and CDR2 YENEEA. The CDR3 extends over 16 amino acids. CDR3 sequence (DNA): TGTGCCAGCAGTCAAGATGGTCGGGGGCTGGCCTACGAGCAGTACTTC. Encoded protein: CASSQDGRGLAYEQYF.

This chain joins TRBV12-3 or TRBV12-4 and TRBJ2-2; D not resolved. CDR3 size: 17 residues. The V gene lost 5 bases and the J gene lost 4 bases, with 20 bases spanning the gap. CDR3 residues: CASSRASPLGSTGELFF. The CDR3 bases are TGTGCCAGCAGTCGCGCATCGCCGCTTGGTTCCACCGGGGAGCTGTTTTTT.

This clonotype was detected a few times. The chain couples TRBV6-1 to TRBJ1-6; TRBD1 matches 8 bases. CDR3 length: 15 amino acids. Germline CDR1 and CDR2: MNHNS and SASEGT. The J segment lost 5 bases and the V segment lost 6 bases, leaving 6 bases of the junction unmatched. The CDR3 region has the DNA TGTGCCAGCAGACTTGGGACAGGCAATAATTCACCCCTCCACTTT. Amino acid sequence: CASRLGTGNNSPLHF.

The chain links TRBV28 to TRBJ1-1; D unresolved. V dropped 6 bases and J dropped 7 bases, with 9 bases sitting between them. Germline loops: CDR1 MDHEN, CDR2 SYDVKM. This CDR3 spans 11 amino acids. CDR3 nucleotides: TGTGCCAGCAGCCCTTTGGGTGAAGCTTTCTTT. It codes for CASSPLGEAFF.

This clonotype was recorded a few times. This sequence joins TRBV7-2 and TRBJ2-2; the match to TRBD1 covers 7 bases. There are 15 residues in the CDR3. CDR1 and CDR2 (germline): SGHTA, FQGNSA. With V trimmed by 5 bases and J by 0 bases, 3 bases remained unmatched. The CDR3 is CASSVQGANTGELFF. The CDR3 region has the DNA TGTGCCAGCAGCGTTCAGGGGGCGAACACCGGGGAGCTGTTTTTT.

This chain connects TRBV6-5 to TRBJ1-1, with 8 nucleotides matching TRBD1. V lost 4 bases, J lost 10 bases, and 8 bases stayed unmatched. Per the germline V gene, CDR1 is MNHEY and CDR2 is SVGAGI. This CDR3 contains 13 residues. The CDR3 sequence is CASSSGTGRRAFF. The DNA of the CDR3 is TGTGCCAGCAGTTCCGGGACAGGTCGCAGAGCTTTCTTT.

The table lists this clonotype with a few counts. V is TRBV5-4 and J is TRBJ2-7; TRBD1 might be the D (5 bases). Trimming pared 0 bases from V and 5 bases from J, leaving 9 bases between. There are 13 residues in the CDR3. From germline, CDR1 is SGHNT and CDR2 YYREEE (reference sequence). CDR3 sequence reads: CASSLDPRDEQYF. The CDR3 DNA is TGTGCCAGCAGCTTGGACCCCAGGGACGAGCAGTACTTC.